Below, 22 T cell receptor beta chains from the same sample are listed, as sequenced in a study of T cell responses to AZD1222 COVID-19 vaccine. Sequencing used immunoSEQ multiplex PCR; TCRdb keeps in-frame clones, though not all of them. This sample carries some 150,000 clones, 75% to 95% of them seen once, and the ten largest clones take under 4%. Sequences were derived from peripheral blood, sampled 28 days after the second AZD1222 dose. The receptors derive from an adult who received the AZD1222 COVID-19 vaccine.

This chain uses TRBV12-3 or TRBV12-4 with TRBJ2-7; 9 bases agree with TRBD2. The CDR3 covers 13 residues. Losses at the gene ends were 7 bases for V and 4 bases for J; bases not matched to a gene: 5. The CDR3 nucleotides are TGTGCCAGCAACCCCAGCGGGAGGTACGAGCAGTACTTC. Protein: CASNPSGRYEQYF.

For this clone: Other DNA sequences within the sample encode an identical CDR3. V is TRBV27 and J is TRBJ1-1, with 7 bases fitting TRBD1. The germline gives CDR1 MNHEY, CDR2 SMNVEV (reference sequence). The CDR3 is 13 amino acids. The V and J ends lost 6 bases and 4 bases, in that order; junction bases with no gene match: 5. The CDR3 sequence is CASSPGQFTEAFF. The CDR3 bases are TGTGCCAGCAGCCCGGGACAGTTCACTGAAGCTTTCTTT.

This clone was found once. The chain has TRBV24-1 and TRBJ1-2; D gene uncertain. The length of the CDR3 is 14 residues. CDR1 and CDR2 from the germline V gene are KGHDR and SFDVKD. V lost 1 base and J lost 4, with 9 bases in between. The chain's CDR3 is CATSDFPGLYGYTF. Here the CDR3 DNA reads TGTGCCACCAGTGATTTCCCGGGCCTCTATGGCTACACCTTC.

The chain recombines TRBV5-1 with TRBJ2-3, with 7 bases identical to TRBD1. The ends lost 4 bases at V and 2 bases at J; junction bases unmatched: 4. This CDR3 is built from 14 residues. Germline V lookup: CDR1 SGHRS, CDR2 YFSETQ. DNA for the CDR3: TGCGCCAGCAGCCTGACAGGGTTCACAGATACGCAGTATTTT. It translates to CASSLTGFTDTQYF.

The rearrangement links TRBV7-2 to TRBJ2-5; 7 bases are shared with TRBD1. V lost 3 bases and J lost 5; bases outside the gene matches: 6. The germline CDR1 and CDR2 sequences are SGHTA and FQGNSA. The CDR3 runs to 14 residues. The CDR3 spells CASSFRGGVETQYF. For the CDR3, the DNA is TGTGCCAGCAGCTTTAGAGGGGGCGTGGAGACCCAGTACTTC.

V gene TRBV11-2 combines with J gene TRBJ2-5, with D perhaps being TRBD1 or TRBD2 (6 bases each). Trimming cost V 0 bases and J 5 bases, with 13 bases left between them. From germline, CDR1 is SGHAT and CDR2 FQNNGV. The CDR3 covers 15 residues. Here the CDR3 DNA reads TGTGCCAGCAGCTTAGAACGGGGGCAGACGGAGACCCAGTACTTC. It codes for CASSLERGQTETQYF.

The V and J genes are TRBV7-6 and TRBJ2-7; 8 bases match TRBD1. The V gene end was trimmed by 4 bases and the J gene end by 2 bases; junction bases not matched to a gene: 7. Germline loops: CDR1 SGHVS, CDR2 FNYEAQ. This CDR3 region has 15 residues. CDR3 sequence (DNA): TGTGCCAGCAGCTCCGGGACAGGCCGCGCCTACGAGCAGTACTTC. This encodes CASSSGTGRAYEQYF. Full variable domain (remainder filled in from reference TRBV7-6 and TRBJ2-7): GAGVSQSPRYKVTKRGQDVALRCDPISGHVSLYWYRQALGQGPEFLTYFNYEAQQDKSGLPNDRFSAERPEGSISTLTIQRTEQRDSAMYRCASSSGTGRAYEQYFGPGTRLTVT.

This chain connects TRBV24-1 to TRBJ2-7, with D possibly being TRBD2 (5 bases). This CDR3 is built from 12 residues. Germline V gene sequence: CDR1 KGHDR, CDR2 SFDVKD. V was clipped by 7 bases and J by 1 base, with 7 bases between them. CDR3 coding DNA: TGTGCCACCAGCGGGGATTCCTACGAGCAGTACTTC. Amino acid sequence: CATSGDSYEQYF.

The chain carries TRBV2 and TRBJ1-5; D is unclear. Germline V gene lookup returns CDR1 SNHLY and CDR2 FYNNEI. Trimming took 3 bases from V and 0 from J, leaving 6 bases between them. The CDR3 is 14 amino acids. The CDR3, as DNA: TGTGCCAGCAGTGAGGTATTTAGCAATCAGCCCCAGCATTTT. Translation: CASSEVFSNQPQHF.

In nucleotides, the CDR3 is TGTGCCAGCTCACCACTAGGGCAATACGAGCAGTACTTC. Translated: CASSPLGQYEQYF. The chain employs TRBV18 and TRBJ2-7; the D is unclear. The CDR3 loop spans 13 amino acids. Trimming pared 1 base from V and 4 bases from J, leaving 8 bases between. CDR1 is KGHSH, CDR2 LQKENI, per germline.

This clone was recorded once. The chain's CDR3 is CASSRVEALTNEQFF. The CDR3 DNA reads TGTGCCAGTAGTAGGGTAGAAGCTCTGACTAATGAGCAGTTCTTC. The gene calls are TRBV19 and TRBJ2-1; D gene uncertain. From germline, CDR1 is LNHDA and CDR2 SQIVND (reference sequence). V lost 4 bases, J lost 7 bases, and 17 bases lay in between. The CDR3 sequence is 15 residues long. Looking up the rest from reference TRBV19 and TRBJ2-1 gives the full variable domain: DGGITQSPKYLFRKEGQNVTLSCEQNLNHDAMYWYRQDPGQGLRLIYYSQIVNDFQKGDIAEGYSVSREKKESFPLTVTSAQKNPTAFYLCASSRVEALTNEQFFGPGTRLTVL.

This rearrangement joins TRBV28 to TRBJ1-2; weak D call: TRBD1 (5 bases). The CDR3 totals 13 residues. Trimming took 11 bases from V and 0 from J, leaving 13 bases between them. Germline V lookup: CDR1 MDHEN, CDR2 SYDVKM. The CDR3 loop reads CAGSGGTNYGYTF. CDR3 DNA sequence: TGTGCCGGGAGTGGGGGAACTAACTATGGCTACACCTTC.

The gene calls are TRBV18 and TRBJ2-5; D not resolved. Germline loops: CDR1 KGHSH, CDR2 LQKENI. The CDR3 covers 12 residues. V lost 8 bases, J lost 5 bases, and 12 bases lay in between. The CDR3 DNA reads as TGTGCCAGCGCCTCTATGCGCGAGACCCAGTACTTC. Residues: CASASMRETQYF.

CDR3 nucleotide sequence: TGCGCCAGCAGCCTGACAGGGGGCGCAATGGACACTGAAGCTTTCTTT. Translated: CASSLTGGAMDTEAFF. This chain uses TRBV5-1 with TRBJ1-1; 10 bases align to TRBD1. The germline V gene has CDR1 SGHRS and CDR2 YFSETQ. This CDR3 spans 16 amino acids. The J segment lost 3 bases and the V segment lost 4 bases, leaving 9 bases of the junction unmatched.

This chain uses TRBV29-1 with TRBJ1-1; D not certain. There are 12 residues in the CDR3. The germline V and J ends were trimmed by 5 bases and 0 bases, with 7 bases remaining between them. Germline V CDR1 and CDR2: SQVTM, ANQGSEA. The CDR3 spells CSVRRLNTEAFF. The CDR3 region has the DNA TGCAGCGTTCGAAGGTTGAACACTGAAGCTTTCTTT.

CDR3 amino acids: CASSVGTGWTEAFF. CDR3 sequence (DNA): TGTGCCAGCAGTGTGGGGACAGGGTGGACTGAAGCTTTCTTT. The chain is built from TRBV25-1 and TRBJ1-1; 9 bases align to TRBD1. The trim removed 4 bases at V and 5 bases at J, leaving 5 bases unmatched. Germline loops: CDR1 MGHDK, CDR2 SYGVNS. This CDR3 comprises 14 residues.

The table lists this clone with a count of one. This chain uses TRBV19 with TRBJ2-1; 9 nucleotides match TRBD2. This CDR3 has 15 residues. V was pared by 4 bases and J by 7 bases, with 8 bases of the junction left unmatched. CDR1 and CDR2 from the germline V gene are LNHDA and SQIVND (reference sequence). CDR3 nucleotides: TGTGCCAGTAGTAACGCGGGAGGGAGTCAGAATGAGCAGTTCTTC. Translation gives CASSNAGGSQNEQFF.

The chain combines TRBV19 with TRBJ2-7, with 12 nucleotides matching TRBD2. The germline V gene has CDR1 LNHDA and CDR2 SQIVND (reference sequence). Trimming at V came to 5 bases and at J to 4 bases, leaving 3 bases not matched to a gene. This CDR3 has 14 residues. CDR3 DNA: TGTGCCAGTAGTCCCGGGACTAGCGGGTACGAGCAGTACTTC. Encoded protein: CASSPGTSGYEQYF.

This chain joins TRBV7-8 and TRBJ2-5; 10 nucleotides agree with TRBD2. V dropped 5 bases and J dropped 1; count of bases not matched to a gene: 7. Germline CDR1 and CDR2: SGHVS and FQNEAQ. There are 16 residues in the CDR3. CDR3 in amino acids: CASSPKLAGVQETQYF. The CDR3 DNA is TGTGCCAGCAGCCCGAAGCTAGCGGGAGTCCAAGAGACCCAGTACTTC. Looking up the rest from reference TRBV7-8 and TRBJ2-5 gives the full variable domain: GAGVSQSPRYKVAKRGQDVALRCDPISGHVSLFWYQQALGQGPEFLTYFQNEAQLDKSGLPSDRFFAERPEGSVSTLKIQRTQQEDSAVYLCASSPKLAGVQETQYFGPGTRLLVL.

CDR3 coding DNA: TGTGCCAGCAGTGAAGCGATGCGGGAGTCCGATACGCAGTATTTT. It is translated as CASSEAMRESDTQYF. V and J are TRBV2 and TRBJ2-3; 7 nucleotides line up with TRBD2. Germline V gene data show CDR1 as SNHLY and CDR2 as FYNNEI. The CDR3 contains 15 residues. Trimming at V came to 0 bases and at J to 6 bases, leaving 6 bases not matched to a gene.

The chain links TRBV14 to TRBJ2-3; D gene ambiguous. Germline CDR1 SGHDN, CDR2 FVKESK. The CDR3 is 15 residues long. Between the trimmed V and J ends, which lost 4 bases and 0 bases, there was a span of 11 bases. This CDR3 reads CASSLVGPSTDTQYF. The DNA for the CDR3 is TGTGCCAGCAGCCTTGTGGGCCCCAGCACAGATACGCAGTATTTT. The full variable domain, rest sourced from reference TRBV14 and TRBJ2-3, is EAGVTQFPSHSVIEKGQTVTLRCDPISGHDNLYWYRRVMGKEIKFLLHFVKESKQDESGMPNNRFLAERTGGTYSTLKVQPAELEDSGVYFCASSLVGPSTDTQYFGPGTRLTVL.

J is TRBJ2-3 and V is TRBV5-4; D is undetermined. Germline loops: CDR1 SGHNT, CDR2 YYREEE (reference sequence). Between the trimmed V and J ends, which lost 3 bases and 4 bases, there was a span of 18 bases. This CDR3 contains 16 residues. CDR3 sequence: CASSSKGSPTADTQYF. CDR3 nucleotides: TGTGCCAGCAGCTCGAAGGGCTCTCCAACCGCAGATACGCAGTATTTT.